The 13 T cell receptor beta chains below all came from one sample that was sequenced in a study of T cell changes during pregnancy in multiple sclerosis. Data came from immunoSEQ multiplex PCR; TCRdb stores just in-frame clones and leaves some out. The sample has around 33,000 clones; roughly 90% are singletons. The sequenced sample was CD4+ T cells from peripheral blood mononuclear cells, obtained in the third trimester of pregnancy. The source of these receptors is a female donor in good health, enrolled as a control in a pregnancy study.

The V call is TRBV11-2, the J call TRBJ1-2; D is uncertain. This CDR3 has 13 residues. The V end lost 3 bases, the J end lost 4 bases, and 9 bases lay between the germline ends. Germline CDR1 and CDR2: SGHAT and FQNNGV. The DNA for the CDR3 is TGTGCCAGCAGCTTCGGGGAGGGCTATGGCTACACCTTC. Protein: CASSFGEGYGYTF. The variable domain in full, completed from reference TRBV11-2 and TRBJ1-2, reads EAGVAQSPRYKIIEKRQSVAFWCNPISGHATLYWYQQILGQGPKLLIQFQNNGVVDDSQLPKDRFSAERLKGVDSTLKIQPAKLEDSAVYLCASSFGEGYGYTFGSGTRLTVV.

The gene calls are TRBV10-3 and TRBJ1-1; D perhaps matches TRBD1 (5 bases). Per the germline V gene, CDR1 is ENHRY and CDR2 is SYGVKD. The CDR3 consists of 13 residues. Deletions cut 6 bases from V and 0 bases from J, with 8 bases between. The CDR3 bases are TGTGCCATCAGCGGGGGTGTGAACACTGAAGCTTTCTTT. As protein: CAISGGVNTEAFF.

J is TRBJ2-7 and V is TRBV6-5; 7 bases are shared with TRBD1. Germline loops: CDR1 MNHEY, CDR2 SVGAGI. The trim removed 0 bases at V and 5 bases at J, leaving 4 bases unmatched. This CDR3 is built from 14 residues. Here the CDR3 DNA reads TGTGCCAGCAGTTACTCGGACAGGCCCCACGAGCAGTACTTC. Its protein is CASSYSDRPHEQYF.

The chain carries TRBV6-5 and TRBJ2-7, with D hard to call. Germline CDR1 is MNHEY and CDR2 is SVGAGI. V was shortened by 0 bases and J by 2 bases, with 8 bases between the two germline ends. This CDR3 spans 14 amino acids. The CDR3 sequence: CASSYSSGTYEQYF. In DNA form, the CDR3 reads TGTGCCAGCAGTTACTCGTCAGGCACCTACGAGCAGTACTTC.

The chain links TRBV21-1 to TRBJ1-5; the DNA was not used to check the table's D call, TRBD1. TRBV21-1 is annotated as a pseudogene. This CDR3 comprises 17 residues. The CDR3 bases are TGTGCCATCGGGGGTGGGACAGGGGGGGTCGGCAATCAGCCCCAGCATTTT. Translation: CAIGGGTGGVGNQPQHF.

The rearrangement uses TRBV6-1 and TRBJ1-2; a possible D gene is TRBD1 (6 bases). Trimming shortened V by 3 bases and J by 7 bases, and 21 bases separated the two germline ends. From germline, CDR1 is MNHNS and CDR2 SASEGT. The CDR3 contains 16 residues. CDR3 in DNA: TGTGCCAGCAGTGATGCGCCTTCTGGCAGGGGCCCTGGCTACACCTTC. Protein sequence: CASSDAPSGRGPGYTF.

This chain connects TRBV15 to TRBJ2-7; D is perhaps TRBD1 (5 bases). The germline CDR1 and CDR2 sequences are LNHNV and YYDKDF (reference sequence). The V and J ends lost 6 bases and 5 bases respectively, with 14 bases between them. This CDR3 comprises 13 residues. CDR3 DNA sequence: TGTGCCACCAGAGGCAGGGTGAGCCACGAGCAGTACTTC. It yields the protein CATRGRVSHEQYF.

V usage is TRBV9 and J usage is TRBJ2-2; D remains ambiguous. Trimming removed 0 bases from V and 3 bases from J, with 6 bases in between. Germline values: CDR1 SGDLS, CDR2 YYNGEE. This CDR3 has 14 residues. The CDR3 DNA follows: TGTGCCAGCAGCGTAGGATCGGACACCGGGGAGCTGTTTTTT. Its protein is CASSVGSDTGELFF.

V usage is TRBV18 and J usage is TRBJ2-2; TRBD2 matches at 14 bases. Germline values: CDR1 KGHSH, CDR2 LQKENI. This CDR3 is built from 17 residues. V lost 4 bases, J lost 2 bases, and 3 bases stayed unmatched. The CDR3 sequence is CASSHGTSGSNTGELFF. For the CDR3, the DNA is TGTGCCAGCTCACACGGGACTAGCGGGAGTAACACCGGGGAGCTGTTTTTT.

The genes are TRBV14 and TRBJ2-7, with D maybe TRBD1 (6 bases). V dropped 0 bases and J dropped 10 bases, with 7 bases sitting between them. Germline V gives CDR1 SGHDN, CDR2 FVKESK. The CDR3 is 11 amino acids. CDR3 DNA sequence: TGTGCCAGCAGCCAAGAGGGGGCACAGTACTTC. Translation: CASSQEGAQYF. Drawing the rest from reference TRBV14 and TRBJ2-7, the complete variable domain is EAGVTQFPSHSVIEKGQTVTLRCDPISGHDNLYWYRRVMGKEIKFLLHFVKESKQDESGMPNNRFLAERTGGTYSTLKVQPAELEDSGVYFCASSQEGAQYFGPGTRLTVT.

V is TRBV19 and J is TRBJ1-1, with D possibly matching TRBD1 (6 bases). The germline V gene has CDR1 LNHDA and CDR2 SQIVND (reference sequence). The CDR3 loop spans 17 amino acids. V was shortened by 4 bases and J by 0 bases, with 18 bases between the two germline ends. CDR3 nucleotides: TGTGCCAGTAGTACCCCCCTAGGGGGGGGCATGAACACTGAAGCTTTCTTT. It is translated as CASSTPLGGGMNTEAFF.

The chain couples TRBV11-2 to TRBJ2-5, with TRBD2 as a possible D gene (6 bases). The CDR3 runs 13 residues. Germline V gene data show CDR1 as SGHAT and CDR2 as FQNNGV. Trimming took off 2 bases at V and 4 bases at J, with 8 bases between the two ends. The CDR3 nucleotides read TGTGCCAGCAGCTTATCCGGGGGAGAGACCCAGTACTTC. This translates into CASSLSGGETQYF.

The V and J genes are TRBV30 and TRBJ1-5, with D perhaps matching TRBD1 (5 bases). The V gene's germline CDR1 is GTSNPN and CDR2 SVGIG (reference sequence). V was pared by 0 bases and J by 2 bases, with 11 bases between. CDR3 length: 15 amino acids. The CDR3 loop reads CAWSVGEGGNQPQHF. For the CDR3, the DNA is TGTGCCTGGAGTGTAGGGGAAGGTGGCAATCAGCCCCAGCATTTT. Combining the CDR3 with reference TRBV30 and TRBJ1-5 gives the whole variable domain SQTIHQWPATLVQPVGSPLSLECTVEGTSNPNLYWYRQAAGRGLQLLFYSVGIGQISSEVPQNLSASRPQDRQFILSSKKLLLSDSGFYLCAWSVGEGGNQPQHFGDGTRLSIL.